These T cell receptor beta chains were read from a single sample in a study of OX40 agonist ivuxolimab in advanced cancers. The assay was immunoSEQ multiplex PCR, and TCRdb's table has in-frame clones only and misses some. In the table there are fewer than 95,000 clones, approximately 89% of which are singletons. Sequencing used CD4+ or CD8+ T cells sorted from blood, obtained in a trial of the OX40 agonist ivuxolimab. The receptors come from an adult with an advanced solid tumor such as melanoma, head and neck, liver or kidney cancer. CDR3s include the opening cysteine and the closing phenylalanine or tryptophan. The order of the fields is CDR3 length, V gene, clone size, D gene, J gene, CDR3 protein, CDR3 DNA. The D gene is left open where the match is weak. Clone size is given for some rows only: seen once, a few or many times, or a class if the clone is expanded.

15	TRBV6-5	NA	NA	TRBJ1-6	CASSYLSSYNSPLHF	TGTGCCAGCAGTTACCTGAGCTCCTATAATTCACCCCTCCACTTT
13	TRBV5-1	NA	NA	TRBJ2-3	CASSLEVTDTQYF	TGCGCCAGCAGCTTGGAAGTCACAGATACGCAGTATTTT
16	TRBV7-9	NA	NA	TRBJ1-4	CASSLVSGATNEKLFF	TGTGCCAGCAGCTTAGTCTCAGGGGCAACTAATGAAAAACTGTTTTTT
12	TRBV18	few	NA	TRBJ2-7	CASSPTPYEQYF	TGTGCCAGCTCCCCGACCCCCTACGAGCAGTACTTC
13	TRBV27	once	NA	TRBJ1-1	CASSPSVIAEAFF	TGTGCCAGCAGTCCCTCAGTGATCGCTGAAGCTTTCTTT
11	TRBV29-1	NA	NA	TRBJ2-7	CSVDTAYEQYF	TGCAGCGTTGACACCGCCTACGAGCAGTACTTC
15	TRBV7-2	once	NA	TRBJ2-7	CASSHDPGEAYEQYF	TGTGCCAGCAGCCACGACCCGGGAGAGGCTTACGAGCAGTACTTC
16	TRBV4-2	NA	TRBD2	TRBJ2-3	CASSQDPSGITDTQYF	TGTGCCAGCAGCCAAGATCCTAGCGGGATCACAGATACGCAGTATTTT
15	TRBV10-2	NA	NA	TRBJ2-7	CASRREGQGSAEQYF	TGCGCCAGCAGGCGGGAGGGACAGGGATCCGCCGAGCAGTACTTC
13	TRBV2	once	TRBD1	TRBJ2-2	CASRQGVTGELFF	TGTGCCAGCCGGCAGGGGGTCACCGGGGAGCTGTTTTTT